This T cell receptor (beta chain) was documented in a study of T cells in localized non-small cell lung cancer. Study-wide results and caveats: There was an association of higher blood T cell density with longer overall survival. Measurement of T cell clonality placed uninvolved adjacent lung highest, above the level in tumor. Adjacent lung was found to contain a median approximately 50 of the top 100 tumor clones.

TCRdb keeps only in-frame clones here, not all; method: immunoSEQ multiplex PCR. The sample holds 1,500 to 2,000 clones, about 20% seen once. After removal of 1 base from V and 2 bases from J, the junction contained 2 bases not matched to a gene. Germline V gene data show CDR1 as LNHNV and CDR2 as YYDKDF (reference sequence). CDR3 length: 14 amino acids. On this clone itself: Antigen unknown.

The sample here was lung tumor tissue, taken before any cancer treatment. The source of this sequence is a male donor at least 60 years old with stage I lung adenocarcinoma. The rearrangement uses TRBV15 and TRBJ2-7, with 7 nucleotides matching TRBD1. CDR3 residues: CATSRVGQAYEQYF. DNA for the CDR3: TGTGCCACCAGCAGAGTCGGACAGGCCTACGAGCAGTACTTC. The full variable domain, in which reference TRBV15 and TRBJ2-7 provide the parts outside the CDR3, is DAMVIQNPRYQVTQFGKPVTLSCSQTLNHNVMYWYQQKSSQAPKLLFHYYDKDFNNEADTPDNFQSRRPNTSFCFLDIRSPGLGDTAMYLCATSRVGQAYEQYFGPGTRLTVT.